The clone carrying this TCR beta chain was picked up many times. Thyroid ultrasound, orbital computed tomography, clinical symptoms, and serum thyroxine and TRAb underpinned diagnoses. PBMCs were sourced from over 8.5 ml fresh peripheral blood. This specimen comes from a study of T cells in Graves' hyperthyroidism and ophthalmopathy. Amplified TCR beta CDR3 regions came from RNA transcripts. During a first-round RT-PCR of the TCR CDR3, the HTBI primer set was used. TCRdb passed the multiplex PCR reads through MiXCR, listing each CDR3 protein once. The sample gives some 250,000 distinct CDR3 sequences, around 15% of which show up once; 30% to 35% is in the top ten. Germline-derived CDR1 and CDR2 are ENHRY and SYGVKD. Losses at the gene ends were 7 bases for V and 7 bases for J; bases not matched to a gene: 15. This CDR3 has 16 residues.

This clonotype originated in a woman between 50 and 59 years old with Graves' hyperthyroidism that later progressed to Graves' ophthalmopathy. V gene TRBV10-3 combines with J gene TRBJ2-1; 8 bases are a match to TRBD2. Material: blood. The CDR3 DNA sequence: TGTGCCATCAAGGACCGGGGGAGCGGGAGTTTGAATGAGCAGTTCTTC. Amino acid sequence: CAIKDRGSGSLNEQFF.